The 23 T cell receptor beta chains reported below all come from one sample, sequenced in a study of vaccination and CD4 T cells after COVID-19. Regarding treatment: approximately nine-day PBMC culture with coronavirus spike peptide pools or control peptides (ViraFEST assay). Prior to the COVID-19 pandemic (2011-2018), the unexposed donor's CD4+ T cells were collected. No antigen has been identified for these receptors. Cultured CD4+ T cell DNA was sequenced using the Oncomine TCR Beta short-read assay. TCRdb independently ran MiXCR on the PCR reads; one entry per CDR3 protein. Of 7,000 to 10,000 distinct CDR3 sequences listed, approximately 49% are singletons. Input material: CD4+ T cells from blood, cultured in vitro. These receptors were taken from a human donor in good health.

This chain uses TRBV21-1 with TRBJ2-7; the table's TRBD1 call for D was not verified on the DNA. TRBV21-1 is reported as a pseudogene. The CDR3 runs to 16 residues. CDR3 loop: CASSKEARDRGHEQYF. The CDR3 DNA reads as TGTGCCAGCAGCAAAGAAGCCCGGGACCGCGGCCACGAGCAGTACTTC.

This clonotype was observed a few times. The gene calls are TRBV7-8 and TRBJ2-1, with 8 bases identical to TRBD2. Germline CDR1 reads SGHVS; CDR2 reads FQNEAQ. The CDR3 covers 12 residues. V dropped 5 bases and J dropped 9; count of bases not matched to a gene: 3. The CDR3 reads CASSGSGAEQFF. The CDR3, as DNA: TGTGCCAGCAGCGGTAGCGGGGCTGAGCAGTTCTTC.

The chain has TRBV6-1 and TRBJ1-6, with 7 bases lining up with TRBD1. Germline loops: CDR1 MNHNS, CDR2 SASEGT. After removal of 5 bases from V and 2 bases from J, the junction contained 3 bases not matched to a gene. The CDR3 runs 15 residues. The CDR3 here is CASSRGGTYNSPLHF. DNA of the CDR3: TGTGCCAGCAGTCGAGGGGGCACCTATAATTCACCCCTCCACTTT.

The V gene is TRBV11-2, the J gene TRBJ1-1; D is unresolved. CDR3 length equals 12 residues. Deletions cut 0 bases from V and 8 bases from J, with 7 bases between. Germline loops: CDR1 SGHAT, CDR2 FQNNGV. The DNA of the CDR3 is TGTGCCAGCAGCTTAGACCGTTGGGAAGCTTTCTTT. This sequence encodes CASSLDRWEAFF.

This clonotype was seen more than once but under ten times. The chain recombines TRBV20-1 with TRBJ1-2; D is unresolved. CDR3 length: 11 amino acids. The ends were cut back, 1 base at V and 8 bases at J, with 8 bases in the middle. Germline V CDR1 and CDR2: DFQATT, SNEGSKA (reference sequence). The CDR3 loop is CSARGGSGYTF. As DNA, the CDR3 is TGCAGTGCTAGAGGGGGAAGCGGCTACACCTTC.

Only a few counts were recorded for this clonotype. The V gene is TRBV2, the J gene TRBJ1-5; D gene ambiguous. CDR3 length equals 14 residues. Germline V gene data show CDR1 as SNHLY and CDR2 as FYNNEI. V lost 1 base to trimming and J lost 3 bases, with 7 bases between them. The CDR3 nucleotides are TGTGCCAGCAGTGAAGGAGCCTTCAATCAGCCCCAGCATTTT. This encodes CASSEGAFNQPQHF.

This clonotype was counted a single time. Here the CDR3 DNA reads TGTGCCAGCAGCCCCAGACAGGGGACCGGGGAGCTGTTTTTT. The encoded protein is CASSPRQGTGELFF. The chain joins TRBV7-6 to TRBJ2-2, with TRBD1 identical over 8 bases. Losses at the gene ends were 5 bases for V and 5 bases for J; bases not matched to a gene: 4. Germline CDR1 is SGHVS and CDR2 is FNYEAQ. The CDR3 is 14 amino acids.

The chain uses TRBV7-9 and TRBJ2-5, with TRBD2 matching over 10 bases. Germline V lookup: CDR1 SEHNR, CDR2 FQNEAQ (reference sequence). The CDR3 totals 15 residues. Trimming cost V 6 bases and J 4 bases; bases outside gene matches: 8. The CDR3 here is CASRTLAGKIETQYF. The CDR3 DNA reads as TGTGCCAGCAGGACACTAGCGGGAAAAATAGAGACCCAGTACTTC.

V and J are TRBV5-1 and TRBJ1-4; possible D gene TRBD1, 5 bases. Per the germline V gene, CDR1 is SGHRS and CDR2 is YFSETQ. V dropped 1 base and J dropped 2 bases, with 6 bases sitting between them. This CDR3 spans 14 amino acids. CDR3 amino acids: CASSLPGTNEKLFF. CDR3 sequence (DNA): TGCGCCAGCAGCTTGCCAGGGACTAATGAAAAACTGTTTTTT.

The genes are TRBV20-1 and TRBJ1-6, with 11 nucleotides matching TRBD1. The CDR3 spans 13 residues. With 6 bases clipped from V and 10 bases from J, the junction kept 5 bases outside the gene matches. Germline CDR1 DFQATT, CDR2 SNEGSKA (reference sequence). The CDR3 spells CSAPGQGESPLHF. The CDR3 DNA follows: TGCAGTGCCCCGGGACAGGGGGAATCACCCCTCCACTTT.

The chain joins TRBV2 to TRBJ2-3; D gene uncertain. The germline gives CDR1 SNHLY, CDR2 FYNNEI. This CDR3 comprises 15 residues. V was shortened by 2 bases and J by 2 bases, with 11 bases between the two germline ends. In nucleotides, the CDR3 is TGTGCCAGCAGTGAATCAGCAATTTACACAGATACGCAGTATTTT. Its protein product is CASSESAIYTDTQYF.

This clonotype was recorded a few times. V gene TRBV23-1 combines with J gene TRBJ1-1; TRBD1 aligns across 8 bases. TRBV23-1 has ORF status, its function being uncertain. The CDR3 is made up of 16 amino acids. The V segment lost 7 bases and the J segment 6 bases; nucleotides outside the gene matches: 16. The chain's CDR3 is CASKMGQEGLAAEAFF. CDR3 DNA sequence: TGCGCCAGCAAAATGGGACAGGAGGGACTAGCCGCTGAAGCTTTCTTT.

The rearrangement joins TRBV28 to TRBJ1-2; the D gene is possibly TRBD1 (6 bases). The germline CDR1 and CDR2 sequences are MDHEN and SYDVKM. The CDR3 contains 16 residues. The V and J ends lost 3 bases and 6 bases respectively, with 20 bases between them. The CDR3, as DNA: TGTGCCAGCAGTTTGTTTTACTCGGGGGCGCAACATGGCTACACCTTC. It encodes CASSLFYSGAQHGYTF.

The chain uses TRBV19 and TRBJ1-3, with unresolved D. Germline values: CDR1 LNHDA, CDR2 SQIVND (reference sequence). The CDR3 extends over 14 amino acids. The V and J ends lost 8 bases and 0 bases respectively, with 11 bases between them. CDR3: CASCFGSSGNTIYF. The CDR3 nucleotides read TGTGCCAGTTGCTTCGGGAGCTCTGGAAACACCATATATTTT.

The table lists this clonotype with a few counts. The chain couples TRBV27 to TRBJ1-1, with 8 nucleotides matching TRBD1. CDR3 length equals 14 residues. From germline, CDR1 is MNHEY and CDR2 SMNVEV (reference sequence). V shed 6 bases, J shed 4 bases, and the junction held 7 bases outside the gene matches. The CDR3 reads CASSPDRGGTEAFF. The CDR3 nucleotides read TGTGCCAGCAGCCCCGACAGGGGTGGCACTGAAGCTTTCTTT.

This clonotype appeared a few times. V gene TRBV7-2 combines with J gene TRBJ1-5; D is undetermined. Deletions cut 2 bases from V and 2 bases from J, with 7 bases between. The CDR3 is made up of 14 amino acids. Germline V gives CDR1 SGHTA, CDR2 FQGNSA. CDR3 in DNA: TGTGCCAGCAGCTTAATAGGCGGCAATCAGCCCCAGCATTTT. It specifies CASSLIGGNQPQHF. The variable domain in full, with the rest retrieved from reference TRBV7-2 and TRBJ1-5, is GAGVSQSPSNKVTEKGKDVELRCDPISGHTALYWYRQSLGQGLEFLIYFQGNSAPDKSGLPSDRFSAERTGGSVSTLTIQRTQQEDSAVYLCASSLIGGNQPQHFGDGTRLSIL.

In its sample, this clonotype was seen once. The chain has TRBV20-1 and TRBJ2-1; 9 nucleotides line up with TRBD2. CDR3 length: 15 amino acids. Germline V gene data show CDR1 as DFQATT and CDR2 as SNEGSKA (reference sequence). The J segment lost 4 bases and the V segment lost 0 bases, leaving 4 bases of the junction unmatched. In DNA, the CDR3 is TGCAGTGCTAGAGATCTGGGACTAGCTTACAATGAGCAGTTCTTC. It translates to CSARDLGLAYNEQFF.

In this sample, this clonotype turned up a few times. The V and J genes are TRBV28 and TRBJ1-2; D perhaps matches TRBD1 (5 bases). Germline V gene sequence: CDR1 MDHEN, CDR2 SYDVKM. The length of the CDR3 is 14 residues. Trimming shortened V by 8 bases and J by 6 bases, and 19 bases separated the two germline ends. CDR3 amino acids: CASLWGQGSNGYTF. The CDR3 DNA sequence: TGTGCCAGCCTGTGGGGTCAGGGTAGTAATGGCTACACCTTC.

This clonotype was counted a few times. The chain is built from TRBV6-1 and TRBJ2-2; TRBD1 agrees at 7 bases. With 6 bases clipped from V and 6 bases from J, the junction kept 13 bases outside the gene matches. Germline CDR1 and CDR2: MNHNS and SASEGT. This CDR3 has 16 residues. For the CDR3, the DNA is TGTGCCAGCAGCCCCGGGACAGCACGGGTCCCCGGGGAGCTGTTTTTT. Its protein is CASSPGTARVPGELFF.

The chain has TRBV20-1 and TRBJ2-7; D not certain. This CDR3 contains 11 residues. The V gene's germline CDR1 is DFQATT and CDR2 SNEGSKA (reference sequence). With 6 bases removed from V and 0 bases from J, the gap between germline ends came to 6 bases. This CDR3 reads CSARSSYEQYF. CDR3 coding DNA: TGCAGTGCCAGGTCCTCCTACGAGCAGTACTTC.

CDR3 in amino acids: CASSLADSGANVLTF. DNA for the CDR3: TGTGCCAGCAGCCTCGCGGATTCTGGGGCCAACGTCCTGACTTTC. The chain recombines TRBV6-1 with TRBJ2-6; no definite D call. CDR3 length: 15 amino acids. V lost 6 bases and J lost 1, with 10 bases in between. Germline-derived CDR1 and CDR2 are MNHNS and SASEGT.

This clonotype was seen once. The chain carries TRBV7-9 and TRBJ1-2; 7 bases match TRBD1. After removal of 2 bases from V and 6 bases from J, the junction contained 6 bases not matched to a gene. Germline V gives CDR1 SEHNR, CDR2 FQNEAQ (reference sequence). The CDR3 spans 14 residues. The CDR3 coding sequence is TGTGCCAGCAGCTTATCTGTCAGGGGGAATGGCTACACCTTC. Protein: CASSLSVRGNGYTF.

The rearrangement links TRBV7-2 to TRBJ2-1; TRBD2 aligns across 8 bases. Trimming at V came to 5 bases and at J to 9 bases, leaving 9 bases not matched to a gene. Per the germline V gene, CDR1 is SGHTA and CDR2 is FQGNSA. This CDR3 spans 14 amino acids. CDR3 sequence (DNA): TGTGCCAGCAGCCGGGGACTAGGATTAAGTGAGCAGTTCTTC. Translating it yields CASSRGLGLSEQFF.